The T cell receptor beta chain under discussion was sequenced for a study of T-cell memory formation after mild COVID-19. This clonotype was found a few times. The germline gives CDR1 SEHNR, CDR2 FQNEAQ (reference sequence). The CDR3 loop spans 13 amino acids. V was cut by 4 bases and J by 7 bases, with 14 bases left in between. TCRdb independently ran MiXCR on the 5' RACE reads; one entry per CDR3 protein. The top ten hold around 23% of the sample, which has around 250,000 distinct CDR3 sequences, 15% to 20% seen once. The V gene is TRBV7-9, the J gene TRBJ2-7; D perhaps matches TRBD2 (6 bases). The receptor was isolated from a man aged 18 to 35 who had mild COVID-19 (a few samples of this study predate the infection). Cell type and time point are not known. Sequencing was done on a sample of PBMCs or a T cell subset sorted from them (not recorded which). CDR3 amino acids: CASSSLGRGEQYF. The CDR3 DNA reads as TGTGCCAGCAGCTCCCTAGGACGGGGGGAGCAGTACTTC.